This TCR beta chain was sequenced in a study of PD-L1 blockade in urothelial cancer. Study-level information: Patients began atezolizumab, 1,200 mg intravenously every 3 weeks, in the mid-2010s. Blood was evaluated 3 weeks (second dose) and 6 weeks after therapy began.

Samples spanned pretreatment and treatment, with 1 to 8 time points per patient. The method was immunoSEQ multiplex PCR; TCRdb's version includes in-frame clones alone and lacks a portion of them. The data hold approximately 100,000 clones, with approximately 85% observed a single time. Findings and limits, study-wide: Pretreatment clonality of the blood TCR repertoire below the median was predictive of superior survival.

A remark on this clone: Its antigen is still unknown.

The CDR3 spans 15 residues. Germline loops: CDR1 MDHEN, CDR2 SYDVKM. After removal of 4 bases from V and 1 base from J, the junction contained 5 bases not matched to a gene. The origin of this receptor is a middle-aged man with urothelial cancer. This chain joins TRBV28 and TRBJ1-2; 8 bases align to TRBD1. This specimen consisted of PBMCs, obtained around atezolizumab (anti-PD-L1) treatment. Here the CDR3 reads CASSWHDRGNYGYTF. The CDR3 DNA reads as TGTGCCAGCAGTTGGCATGACAGGGGTAACTATGGCTACACCTTC.